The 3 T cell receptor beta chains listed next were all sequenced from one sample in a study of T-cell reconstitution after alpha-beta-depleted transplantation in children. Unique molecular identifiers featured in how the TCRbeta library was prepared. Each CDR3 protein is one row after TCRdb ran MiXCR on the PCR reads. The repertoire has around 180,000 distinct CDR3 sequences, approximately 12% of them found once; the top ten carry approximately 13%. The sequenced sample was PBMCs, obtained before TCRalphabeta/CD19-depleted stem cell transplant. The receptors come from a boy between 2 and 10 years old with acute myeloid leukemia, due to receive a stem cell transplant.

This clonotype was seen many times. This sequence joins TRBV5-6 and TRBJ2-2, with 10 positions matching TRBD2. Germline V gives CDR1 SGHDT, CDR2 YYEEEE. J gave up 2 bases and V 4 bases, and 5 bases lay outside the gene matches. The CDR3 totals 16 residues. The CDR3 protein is CASSVGLAVNTGELFF. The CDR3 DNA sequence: TGTGCCAGCAGCGTCGGACTAGCGGTTAACACCGGGGAGCTGTTTTTT. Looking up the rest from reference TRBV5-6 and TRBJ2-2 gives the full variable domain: DAGVTQSPTHLIKTRGQQVTLRCSPKSGHDTVSWYQQALGQGPQFIFQYYEEEERQRGNFPDRFSGHQFPNYSSELNVNALLLGDSALYLCASSVGLAVNTGELFFGEGSRLTVL.

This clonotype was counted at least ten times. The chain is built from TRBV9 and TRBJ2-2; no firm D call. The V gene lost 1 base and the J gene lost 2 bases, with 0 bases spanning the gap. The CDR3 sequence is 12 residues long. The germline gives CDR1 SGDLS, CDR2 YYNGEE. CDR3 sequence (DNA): TGTGCCAGCAGCGTAAACACCGGGGAGCTGTTTTTT. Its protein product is CASSVNTGELFF.

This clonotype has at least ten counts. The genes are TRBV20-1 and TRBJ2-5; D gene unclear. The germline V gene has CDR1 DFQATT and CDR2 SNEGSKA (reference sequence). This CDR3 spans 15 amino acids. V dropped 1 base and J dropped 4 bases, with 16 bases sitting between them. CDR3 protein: CSARARGPGPETQYF. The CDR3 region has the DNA TGCAGTGCTAGAGCCCGAGGTCCTGGCCCAGAGACCCAGTACTTC.